These 17 T cell receptor beta chains were sequenced from one sample in a study of T cell responses to AZD1222 COVID-19 vaccine. Assay: immunoSEQ multiplex PCR; the TCRdb copy retains only in-frame clones and omits some. The profile shows 85,000 to 120,000 clones, roughly 90% of them singletons. Sequencing was performed on peripheral blood, taken on day 0 of AZD1222 vaccination. These receptors were collected from an adult in good health.

V usage is TRBV7-3 and J usage is TRBJ1-1; possible D gene TRBD1, 6 bases. CDR1 and CDR2 (germline): SGHTA, FQGTGA. The CDR3 sequence is 13 residues long. Deletions cut 5 bases from V and 1 base from J, with 8 bases between. CDR3 in amino acids: CASSQQGNTEAFF. As DNA, the CDR3 is TGTGCCAGCAGCCAACAGGGGAACACTGAAGCTTTCTTT.

This clone appeared once. At one end the junction does not follow the germline gene, possibly because of a read error. DNA of the CDR3: TGTGCTAGCAGCTGGGGTGGTGCGAACACCGGGGAGCTGTTTTTT. Amino acid sequence: CASSWGGANTGELFF. The genes are TRBV7-7 and TRBJ2-2; D is undetermined. The CDR3 is made up of 15 amino acids. Germline CDR1 reads SSHAT; CDR2 reads FNYEAQ (reference sequence).

This chain joins TRBV10-1 and TRBJ2-1; D uncertain. This CDR3 region has 14 residues. Looked up from germline, CDR1 is WNHNN and CDR2 is SYGVQD (reference sequence). V gave up 5 bases and J gave up 0 bases, with 8 bases separating them. The CDR3 region has the DNA TGCGCCAGCAGTTCGATTAGCTCCTACAATGAGCAGTTCTTC. Its protein is CASSSISSYNEQFF.

This chain joins TRBV7-2 and TRBJ1-2, with 10 bases matching TRBD1. The germline V gene has CDR1 SGHTA and CDR2 FQGNSA. This CDR3 comprises 15 residues. Trimming removed 0 bases from V and 6 bases from J; junction bases left unmatched: 4. CDR3 residues: CASSLAPGQGHGYTF. The DNA for the CDR3 is TGTGCCAGCAGCTTAGCCCCGGGACAGGGGCATGGCTACACCTTC.

The chain uses TRBV18 and TRBJ1-2; 10 nucleotides align to TRBD1. The germline V gene has CDR1 KGHSH and CDR2 LQKENI. The CDR3 is 15 residues long. J was trimmed by 6 bases and V by 4 bases; bases with no gene match: 8. CDR3 DNA sequence: TGTGCCAGCTCACTTACCGGGACAGGGGTGGATGGCTACACCTTC. Amino acids: CASSLTGTGVDGYTF. Combining the CDR3 with reference TRBV18 and TRBJ1-2 gives the whole variable domain NAGVMQNPRHLVRRRGQEARLRCSPMKGHSHVYWYRQLPEEGLKFMVYLQKENIIDESGMPKERFSAEFPKEGPSILRIQQVVRGDSAAYFCASSLTGTGVDGYTFGSGTRLTVV.

This clone was seen just once. The CDR3 nucleotides are TGTGCCAGCGGGGGACGGATTAATTCACCCCTCCACTTT. Protein: CASGGRINSPLHF. The chain combines TRBV28 with TRBJ1-6; maybe TRBD1 (5 bases). The ends were cut back, 8 bases at V and 6 bases at J, with 11 bases in the middle. Germline CDR1 and CDR2: MDHEN and SYDVKM. CDR3 size: 13 residues. Full variable domain (rest looked up from reference TRBV28 and TRBJ1-6): DVKVTQSSRYLVKRTGEKVFLECVQDMDHENMFWYRQDPGLGLRLIYFSYDVKMKEKGDIPEGYSVSREKKERFSLILESASTNQTSMYLCASGGRINSPLHFGNGTRLTVT.

The gene calls are TRBV19 and TRBJ2-7, with TRBD1 matching over 10 bases. Germline V lookup: CDR1 LNHDA, CDR2 SQIVND (reference sequence). Germline trimming cut 5 bases from V and 3 bases from J; bases unmatched to any gene: 7. The CDR3 contains 15 residues. CDR3 protein: CASSFGTGVLYEQYF. The DNA of the CDR3 is TGTGCCAGTAGTTTCGGGACAGGGGTCCTCTACGAGCAGTACTTC.

V is TRBV28 and J is TRBJ1-1; unclear D gene. This CDR3 contains 13 residues. CDR1 is MDHEN, CDR2 SYDVKM, per germline. Deletions cut 10 bases from V and 1 base from J, with 13 bases between. CDR3 DNA sequence: TGTGCCACCGGTGGGGTCACGAACACTGAAGCTTTCTTT. It codes for CATGGVTNTEAFF.

This clone appeared once. The V call is TRBV2, the J call TRBJ2-7; 7 bases align to TRBD1. This CDR3 comprises 13 residues. Trimming removed 6 bases from V and 2 bases from J; junction bases left unmatched: 4. Germline lookup yields CDR1 SNHLY and CDR2 FYNNEI. DNA of the CDR3: TGTGCCAGCAGGTGGGACAGTACCTACGAGCAGTACTTC. Protein: CASRWDSTYEQYF.

The gene calls are TRBV6-5 and TRBJ1-3; the D is unclear. V was shortened by 11 bases and J by 1 base, with 9 bases between the two germline ends. CDR3 size: 12 residues. Germline lookup yields CDR1 MNHEY and CDR2 SVGAGI. The CDR3 spells CASIGSGNTIYF. The CDR3 DNA reads TGTGCCTCCATCGGGTCTGGAAACACCATATATTTT.

The V gene is TRBV5-1, the J gene TRBJ1-5; D is unclear. The CDR3 totals 13 residues. Germline CDR1 SGHRS, CDR2 YFSETQ. V lost 4 bases and J 8 bases, leaving 13 bases between the germline ends. The CDR3 loop reads CASSPAGIEPQHF. CDR3 in DNA: TGCGCCAGCAGCCCGGCGGGTATCGAGCCCCAGCATTTT.

This chain connects TRBV14 to TRBJ1-1; tentative D call: TRBD1 (5 bases). This CDR3 region has 14 residues. The V and J ends lost 7 bases and 1 base respectively, with 13 bases between them. Germline assignment: CDR1 SGHDN and CDR2 FVKESK. The DNA of the CDR3 is TGTGCCAGCAACCCGGGACTGCCGAACACTGAAGCTTTCTTT. This translates into CASNPGLPNTEAFF.

The chain carries TRBV28 and TRBJ2-7; possibly TRBD1 or TRBD2 for D (7 bases each). This CDR3 is built from 14 residues. Germline V lookup: CDR1 MDHEN, CDR2 SYDVKM. Trimming removed 7 bases from V and 5 bases from J, with 18 bases in between. In DNA form, the CDR3 reads TGTGCCAGCAATGTAGACAGGGAGGGTCACGAGCAGTACTTC. This codes for CASNVDREGHEQYF.

The chain combines TRBV19 with TRBJ2-3; 9 positions match TRBD2. Germline values: CDR1 LNHDA, CDR2 SQIVND (reference sequence). The CDR3 totals 13 residues. The V gene end was trimmed by 9 bases and the J gene end by 3 bases; junction bases not matched to a gene: 4. The CDR3 DNA is TGTGCCAGCACTAGCGGGTTGACAGATACGCAGTATTTT. It codes for CASTSGLTDTQYF.

The chain joins TRBV21-1 to TRBJ2-7. TRBV21-1 is annotated as a pseudogene. This CDR3 has 12 residues. CDR3 residues: CASSKGHGEQYF. The CDR3 nucleotides read TGTGCCAGCAGCAAGGGCCACGGGGAGCAGTACTTC.

This chain links TRBV5-1 with TRBJ1-3; D is ambiguous. The V gene's germline CDR1 is SGHRS and CDR2 YFSETQ. V shed 5 bases and J shed 0 bases, with 15 bases lying between them. The length of the CDR3 is 16 residues. The CDR3 DNA reads as TGCGCCAGCAGGCCCCCAGGAACTAACTCTGGAAACACCATATATTTT. Its protein is CASRPPGTNSGNTIYF.

V gene TRBV10-3 combines with J gene TRBJ2-3; 10 nucleotides match TRBD2. The CDR3 extends over 13 amino acids. CDR1 and CDR2 from the germline V gene are ENHRY and SYGVKD. The trim removed 9 bases at V and 4 bases at J, leaving 4 bases unmatched. CDR3 DNA: TGTGCCATTTCCGGACTAGCGGCAGATACGCAGTATTTT. It encodes CAISGLAADTQYF.